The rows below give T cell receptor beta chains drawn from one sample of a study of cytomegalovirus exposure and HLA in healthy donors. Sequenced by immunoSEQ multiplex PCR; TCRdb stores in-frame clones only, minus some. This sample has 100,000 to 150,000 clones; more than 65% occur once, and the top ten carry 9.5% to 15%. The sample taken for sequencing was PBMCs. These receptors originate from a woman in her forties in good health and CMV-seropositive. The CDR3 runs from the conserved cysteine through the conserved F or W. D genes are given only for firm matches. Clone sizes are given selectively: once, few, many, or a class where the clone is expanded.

CASSYGLAAYEQYF | TGTGCCAGCAGTTACGGACTAGCGGCCTACGAGCAGTACTTC | - | TRBV6-6 | TRBD2 | TRBJ2-7
CASSYVWQINEQFF | TGTGCCAGCAGTTACGTGTGGCAGATCAATGAGCAGTTCTTC | - | TRBV6-5 | - | TRBJ2-1
CASSPFTGDEKLFF | TGCGCCAGCAGCCCTTTCACAGGAGATGAAAAACTGTTTTTT | - | TRBV4-1 | - | TRBJ1-4
CASSLTAGTSGNEQYF | TGTGCCAGCAGCCTCACCGCCGGGACTAGCGGGAACGAGCAGTACTTC | - | TRBV11-2 | TRBD2 | TRBJ2-7
CASSEEGETQYF | TGTGCCAGCAGCGAGGAGGGAGAGACCCAGTACTTC | - | TRBV7-8 | - | TRBJ2-5
CASAFGTSGRGEQYF | TGTGCCTCCGCCTTCGGGACTAGCGGTAGAGGAGAGCAGTACTTC | few | TRBV6-1 | TRBD2 | TRBJ2-7
CASSPPGRGRQGYTF | TGCGCCAGCAGCCCGCCCGGCAGGGGCCGCCAGGGCTACACCTTC | - | TRBV4-1 | - | TRBJ1-2
CASSRTAYEQYF | TGTGCCAGCAGTAGGACAGCCTACGAGCAGTACTTC | - | TRBV11-2 | - | TRBJ2-7
CASSYPSGGTEAFF | TGTGCCAGCAGTTACCCCTCAGGGGGCACTGAAGCTTTCTTT | - | TRBV6-6 | TRBD1 | TRBJ1-1
CASSQASAGGELFF | TGCGCCAGCAGCCAAGCTAGCGCTGGCGGGGAGCTGTTTTTT | few | TRBV4-1 | - | TRBJ2-2
CASSFTGGLYGYTF | TGTGCCAGCAGCTTCACAGGGGGACTCTATGGCTACACCTTC | - | TRBV7-9 | TRBD1 | TRBJ1-2
CASSSSPQKTQYF | TGTGCCAGCAGTTCATCGCCCCAGAAGACCCAGTACTTC | - | TRBV27 | - | TRBJ2-5
CASSQFVDEQFF | TGTGCCAGCAGCCAGTTCGTCGATGAGCAGTTCTTC | few | TRBV5-8 | - | TRBJ2-1
CSGHDPGQEDGYTF | TGCAGCGGACACGATCCGGGACAGGAGGATGGCTACACCTTC | - | TRBV29-1 | TRBD1 | TRBJ1-2
CASSEIWDSEAFF | TGTGCCAGCAGTGAAATTTGGGACAGTGAAGCTTTCTTT | - | TRBV6-1 | TRBD1 | TRBJ1-1
CASSEREGSFMNTEAFF | TGTGCCAGCAGTGAACGGGAGGGATCCTTCATGAACACTGAAGCTTTCTTT | - | TRBV2 | - | TRBJ1-1
CASRSSSYNEQFF | TGTGCCAGCAGGTCTAGCTCCTACAATGAGCAGTTCTTC | - | TRBV6-5 | - | TRBJ2-1
CAWSVLSYEQYF | TGTGCCTGGAGTGTACTGAGCTACGAGCAGTACTTC | - | TRBV30 | - | TRBJ2-7
CASSIRKSGYGYTF | TGTGCCAGTAGTATCAGGAAAAGCGGCTATGGCTACACCTTC | - | TRBV19 | - | TRBJ1-2
CASSQPTSGSPYEQYF | TGCGCCAGCAGCCAACCTACTAGCGGGAGTCCCTACGAGCAGTACTTC | few | TRBV4-1 | TRBD2 | TRBJ2-7
CASSLGLGVGGPSSDTQYF | TGTGCCAGCAGCTTAGGTCTCGGTGTCGGAGGGCCTTCGTCCGATACGCAGTATTTT | - | TRBV11-2 | - | TRBJ2-3
CASSRTGSTDTQYF | TGTGCCAGCAGCCGGACAGGGAGCACAGATACGCAGTATTTT | - | TRBV9 | TRBD1 | TRBJ2-3
CASSHGGVGDSTQYF | TGTGCCAGCAGCCATGGGGGGGTCGGGGATAGCACCCAGTACTTC | - | TRBV9 | TRBD2 | TRBJ2-5
CASSDQGPRYF | TGCGCCAGCAGCGATCAGGGGCCTCGGTACTTC | - | TRBV5-1 | - | TRBJ2-7
CASSPGQRSNQPQHF | TGCGCCAGCAGCCCGGGACAGAGAAGCAATCAGCCCCAGCATTTT | - | TRBV5-1 | TRBD1 | TRBJ1-5
CARRGGRGDEQFF | TGTGCCAGAAGGGGGGGGCGTGGAGATGAGCAGTTCTTC | - | TRBV27 | - | TRBJ2-1
CASSPDNNEQFF | TGTGCCAGCAGCCCGGACAACAATGAGCAGTTCTTC | - | TRBV7-9 | - | TRBJ2-1
CASSPRSGRDTEAFF | TGTGCCAGCTCACCACGCTCAGGGAGGGACACTGAAGCTTTCTTT | - | TRBV18 | - | TRBJ1-1
CSVAGTSGSSYNEQFF | TGCAGCGTTGCCGGAACTAGCGGTAGCTCCTACAATGAGCAGTTCTTC | once | TRBV29-1 | TRBD2 | TRBJ2-1
CTIYRGTGYNEQFF | TGCACCATTTACCGCGGGACTGGCTACAATGAGCAGTTCTTC | - | TRBV29-1 | - | TRBJ2-1
CASRIGEAGTQYF | TGTGCCAGCAGGATAGGGGAGGCCGGTACGCAGTATTTT | - | TRBV6-1 | - | TRBJ2-3
CASSKGGAGVMAEQFF | TGTGCCAGCAGCAAGGGGGGCGCGGGAGTAATGGCTGAGCAGTTCTTC | - | TRBV7-3 | - | TRBJ2-1
CASSGGGRRTDTQYF | TGTGCCAGCAGCGGAGGCGGGAGAAGGACAGATACGCAGTATTTT | - | TRBV11-3 | TRBD2 | TRBJ2-3
CASSQDGTRIYEQYF | TGCGCCAGCAGCCAAGATGGGACTAGAATCTACGAGCAGTACTTC | - | TRBV4-1 | TRBD2 | TRBJ2-7
CAITRGIGSYGYTF | TGTGCCATCACCCGGGGGATCGGAAGCTATGGCTACACCTTC | - | TRBV10-3 | - | TRBJ1-2
CAISETGFVNTEAFF | TGTGCCATCAGTGAGACCGGGTTCGTGAACACTGAAGCTTTCTTT | - | TRBV10-3 | - | TRBJ1-1
CAWSKREEGYTF | TGTGCCTGGAGTAAACGAGAGGAAGGCTACACCTTC | - | TRBV30 | - | TRBJ1-2
CASSAQGARNQPQHF | TGTGCCAGCAGCGCACAGGGGGCTCGCAATCAGCCCCAGCATTTT | - | TRBV5-6 | TRBD1 | TRBJ1-5
CAISGLAGYNEQFF | TGTGCCATCAGTGGTCTAGCGGGCTACAATGAGCAGTTCTTC | - | TRBV10-3 | TRBD2 | TRBJ2-1
CASSPLRGRGTEAFF | TGTGCCAGCAGCCCGCTGAGAGGCCGGGGGACTGAAGCTTTCTTT | - | TRBV11-2 | - | TRBJ1-1
CASSRLAPYNEQFF | TGTGCCAGCAGTCGACTAGCGCCCTACAATGAGCAGTTCTTC | once | TRBV28 | TRBD2 | TRBJ2-1
CASSRAFNEQFF | TGTGCCAGTAGTAGGGCCTTCAATGAGCAGTTCTTC | - | TRBV19 | - | TRBJ2-1
CATSGRVYQETQYF | TGTGCCACTAGCGGGAGGGTGTACCAAGAGACCCAGTACTTC | - | TRBV6-1 | TRBD2 | TRBJ2-5
CASSPTGGEYGYTF | TGTGCCAGCTCACCGACGGGGGGCGAGTATGGCTACACCTTC | - | TRBV18 | - | TRBJ1-2
CASSLYLDRDGGNEQFF | TGCGCCAGCAGCCTTTACCTCGACAGGGACGGGGGCAATGAGCAGTTCTTC | few | TRBV4-1 | - | TRBJ2-1
CASSQIGTSGVLNEQFF | TGCGCCAGCAGCCAAATCGGGACTAGCGGGGTTCTCAATGAGCAGTTCTTC | once | TRBV4-1 | TRBD2 | TRBJ2-1
CASSPTFQGFYEQYF | TGTGCCAGCAGTCCCACATTCCAGGGATTCTACGAGCAGTACTTC | few | TRBV6-1 | - | TRBJ2-7
CASSFRDSYEQYF | TGTGCCAGCAGCTTCCGGGACTCCTACGAGCAGTACTTC | - | TRBV5-6 | - | TRBJ2-7
CATRLAGDYEQYF | TGTGCCACTAGACTAGCGGGGGACTACGAGCAGTACTTC | - | TRBV27 | TRBD2 | TRBJ2-7
CASSLAFRRNNYEQYF | TGCGCCAGCAGCTTGGCGTTTAGGCGGAACAACTACGAGCAGTACTTC | - | TRBV5-1 | - | TRBJ2-7
CASRRQGVQDTIYF | TGTGCCAGCAGGCGACAGGGGGTTCAGGACACCATATATTTT | once | TRBV14 | TRBD1 | TRBJ1-3
CASRKELSVAGEQFF | TGCGCCAGCAGAAAGGAACTTTCCGTGGCGGGTGAGCAGTTCTTC | - | TRBV5-1 | - | TRBJ2-1